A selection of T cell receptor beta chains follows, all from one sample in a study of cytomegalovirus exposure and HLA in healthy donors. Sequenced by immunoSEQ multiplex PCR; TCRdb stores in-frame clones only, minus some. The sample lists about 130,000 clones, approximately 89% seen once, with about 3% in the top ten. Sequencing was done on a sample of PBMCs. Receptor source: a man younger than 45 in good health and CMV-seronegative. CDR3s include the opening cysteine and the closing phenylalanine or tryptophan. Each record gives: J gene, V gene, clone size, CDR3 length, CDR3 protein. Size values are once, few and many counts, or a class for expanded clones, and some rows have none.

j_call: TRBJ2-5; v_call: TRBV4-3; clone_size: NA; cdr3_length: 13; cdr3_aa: CASSTRGQETQYF
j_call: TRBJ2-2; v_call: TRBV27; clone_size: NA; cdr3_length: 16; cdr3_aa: CASSLPGLAGTGELFF
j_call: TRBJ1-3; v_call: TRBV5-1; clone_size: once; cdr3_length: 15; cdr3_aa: CASSLAPGGGNTIYF
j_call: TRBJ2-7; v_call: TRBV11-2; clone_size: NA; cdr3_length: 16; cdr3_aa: CASSTRDSGFHYEQYF
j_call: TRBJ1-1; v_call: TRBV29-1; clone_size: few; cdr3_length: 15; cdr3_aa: CSGTSTGAMNTEAFF
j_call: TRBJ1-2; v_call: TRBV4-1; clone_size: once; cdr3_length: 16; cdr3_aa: CASSRTGTGVNYGYTF
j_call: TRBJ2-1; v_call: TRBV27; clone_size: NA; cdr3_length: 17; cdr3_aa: CASTTGGAASNVNEQFF
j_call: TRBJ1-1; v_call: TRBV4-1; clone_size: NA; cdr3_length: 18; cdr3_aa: CASSQVAGGRQVNTEAFF
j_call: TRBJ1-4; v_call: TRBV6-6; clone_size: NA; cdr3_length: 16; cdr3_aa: CASTTGGDSTNEKLFF
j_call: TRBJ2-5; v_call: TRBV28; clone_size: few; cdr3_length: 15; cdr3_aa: CASSALLAGKETQYF
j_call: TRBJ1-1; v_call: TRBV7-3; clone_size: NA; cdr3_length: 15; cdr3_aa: CASSPQKGANAEAFF
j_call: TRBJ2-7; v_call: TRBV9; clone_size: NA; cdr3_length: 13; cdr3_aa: CASSVGQGNEQYF
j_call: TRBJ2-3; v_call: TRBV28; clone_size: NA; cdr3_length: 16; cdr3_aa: CASSPAGLPTADTQYF
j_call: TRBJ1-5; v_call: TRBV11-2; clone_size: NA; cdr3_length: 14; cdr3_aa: CASSPTGANQPQHF
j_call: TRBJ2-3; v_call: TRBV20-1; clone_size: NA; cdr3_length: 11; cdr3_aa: CSASLSDTQYF
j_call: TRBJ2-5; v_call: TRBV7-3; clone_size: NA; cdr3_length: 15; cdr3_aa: CASSSGLAGGETQYF
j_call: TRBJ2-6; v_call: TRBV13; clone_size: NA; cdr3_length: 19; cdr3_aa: CASSLGSPLRFPGANVLTF
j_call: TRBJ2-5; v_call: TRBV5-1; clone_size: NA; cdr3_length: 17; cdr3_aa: CASSLAFDRGGLETQYF
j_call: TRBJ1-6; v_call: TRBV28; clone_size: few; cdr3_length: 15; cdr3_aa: CASSFRAGYDSPLHF
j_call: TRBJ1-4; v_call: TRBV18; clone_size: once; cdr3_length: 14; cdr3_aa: CASSPDRGNEKLFF
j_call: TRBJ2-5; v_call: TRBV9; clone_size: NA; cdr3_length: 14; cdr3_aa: CASSAYRDTRAQYF
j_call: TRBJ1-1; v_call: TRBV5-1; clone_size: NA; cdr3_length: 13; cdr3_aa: CASSLGSGTEAFF
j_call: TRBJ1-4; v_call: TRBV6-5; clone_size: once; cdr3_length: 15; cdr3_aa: CASSPGVATNEKLFF
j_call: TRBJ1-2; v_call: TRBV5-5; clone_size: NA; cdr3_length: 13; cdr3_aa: CASSLQGSYGYTF
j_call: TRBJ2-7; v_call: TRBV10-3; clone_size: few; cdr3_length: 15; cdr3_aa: CAISEGGQGSYEQYF
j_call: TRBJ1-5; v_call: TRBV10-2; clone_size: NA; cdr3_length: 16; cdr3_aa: CASSEWELGGDQPQHF
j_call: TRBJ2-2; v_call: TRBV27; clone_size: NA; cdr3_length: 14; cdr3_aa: CASSLSTGSGELFF
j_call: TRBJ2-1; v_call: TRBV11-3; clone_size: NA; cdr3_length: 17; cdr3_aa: CASSPRTSGGGNNEQFF
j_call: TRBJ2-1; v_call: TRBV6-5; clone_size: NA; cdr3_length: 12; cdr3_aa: CASSRSGDEQFF
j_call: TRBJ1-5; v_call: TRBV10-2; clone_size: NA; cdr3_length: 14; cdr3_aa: CASSTDRVGQPQHF
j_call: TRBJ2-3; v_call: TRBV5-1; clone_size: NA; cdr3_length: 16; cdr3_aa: CASSLPRTGATDTQYF
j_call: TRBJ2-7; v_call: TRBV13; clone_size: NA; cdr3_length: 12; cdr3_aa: CASSSQGYEQYF
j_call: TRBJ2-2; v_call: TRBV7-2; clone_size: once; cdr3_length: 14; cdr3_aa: CASSLAGNTGELFF
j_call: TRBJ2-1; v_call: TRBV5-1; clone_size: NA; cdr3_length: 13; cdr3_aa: CASSLGHNNEQFF